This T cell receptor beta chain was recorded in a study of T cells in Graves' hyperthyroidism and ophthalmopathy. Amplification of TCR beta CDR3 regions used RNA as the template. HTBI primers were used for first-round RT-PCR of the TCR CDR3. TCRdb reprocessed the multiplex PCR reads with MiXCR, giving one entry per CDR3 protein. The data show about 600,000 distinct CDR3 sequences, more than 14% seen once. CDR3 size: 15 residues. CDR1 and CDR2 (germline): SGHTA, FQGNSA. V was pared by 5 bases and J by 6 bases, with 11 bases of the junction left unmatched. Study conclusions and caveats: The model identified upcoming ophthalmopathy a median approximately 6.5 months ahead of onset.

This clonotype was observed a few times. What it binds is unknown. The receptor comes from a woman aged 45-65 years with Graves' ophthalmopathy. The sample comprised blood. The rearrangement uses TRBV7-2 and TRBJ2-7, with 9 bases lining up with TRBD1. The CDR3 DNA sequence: TGTGCCAGCAGCGTAGGACAGGGGATCGTTCGCGAGCAGTACTTC. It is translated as CASSVGQGIVREQYF. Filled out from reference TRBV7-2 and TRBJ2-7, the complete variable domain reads GAGVSQSPSNKVTEKGKDVELRCDPISGHTALYWYRQSLGQGLEFLIYFQGNSAPDKSGLPSDRFSAERTGGSVSTLTIQRTQQEDSAVYLCASSVGQGIVREQYFGPGTRLTVT.